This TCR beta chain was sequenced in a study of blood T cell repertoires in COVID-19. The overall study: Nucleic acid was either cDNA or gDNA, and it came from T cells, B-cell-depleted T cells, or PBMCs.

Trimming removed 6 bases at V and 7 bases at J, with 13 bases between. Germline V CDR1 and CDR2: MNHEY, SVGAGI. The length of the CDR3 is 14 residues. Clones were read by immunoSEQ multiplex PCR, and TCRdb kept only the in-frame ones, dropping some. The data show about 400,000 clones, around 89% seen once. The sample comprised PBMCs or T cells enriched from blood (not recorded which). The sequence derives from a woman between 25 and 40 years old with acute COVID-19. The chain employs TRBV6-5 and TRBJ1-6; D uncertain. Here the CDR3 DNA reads TGTGCCAGCAGAACGGGAAAATCAAATTCACCCCTCCACTTT. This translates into CASRTGKSNSPLHF.